This is a list of T cell receptor beta chains from one sample in a study of identical twins. Via MiXCR, TCRdb re-called the 5' RACE reads, giving one row per CDR3 protein. The table lists about 530,000 distinct CDR3 sequences, about a fifth of them singletons. This same sample was also part of a study on yellow fever vaccine responses in identical twins.

Material: CD4+ T cells sorted from blood. The source is a woman younger than 30 in good health. Both conserved end residues are part of each CDR3. A D gene is named only where the DNA matches it firmly. Size values are once, few and many counts, or a class for expanded clones, and some rows have none.

TRBD2	TRBV2	.	TRBJ2-3	TGTGCCAGCAGTGCATCGGGACTAGCGCTTCCCTCATCAGATACGCAGTATTTT	CASSASGLALPSSDTQYF
.	TRBV12-3/TRBV12-4	.	TRBJ1-1	TGTGCCAGCAGTCCTTCCCTGAAGGACACTGAAGCTTTCTTT	CASSPSLKDTEAFF
.	TRBV12-3/TRBV12-4	many	TRBJ2-1	TGTGCCAGCACCCTCGGGATCCTTTCCCTCAATGAGCAGTTCTTC	CASTLGILSLNEQFF
TRBD1	TRBV28	.	TRBJ1-2	TGTGCCAGCAGTTACGAACAGGGGGTGGGCGGCTACACCTTC	CASSYEQGVGGYTF
.	TRBV24-1	.	TRBJ2-5	TGTGCCACCAGTGATTTGTCCGGGGGCCAGAAAGAGACCCAGTACTTC	CATSDLSGGQKETQYF
TRBD2	TRBV20-1	.	TRBJ2-5	TGCAGTGCTAGAAAGGGGCTAGCGGGACTCCAAGAGACCCAGTACTTC	CSARKGLAGLQETQYF
.	TRBV29-1	few	TRBJ2-1	TGCAGCGTCAGGGGCAGGGTTTTGCGGGATAACAATGAGCAGTTCTTC	CSVRGRVLRDNNEQFF
.	TRBV20-1	.	TRBJ2-3	TGCAGTGCTAGAGAGCCGACAGATACGCAGTATTTT	CSAREPTDTQYF
.	TRBV18	few	TRBJ1-2	TGTGCCAGCTCACCATCAGAACAGGGCTACTATGGCTACACCTTC	CASSPSEQGYYGYTF
.	TRBV24-1	few	TRBJ2-1	TGTGCCACCAGTGATCGTGCTAGCGTATACAATGAGCAGTTCTTC	CATSDRASVYNEQFF
TRBD2	TRBV18	.	TRBJ2-1	TGTGCCAGCTCACCACTCGGGACTAGCGGGTCCTCGAGCTCCTACAATGAGCAGTTCTTC	CASSPLGTSGSSSSYNEQFF
TRBD2	TRBV3-1	few	TRBJ2-5	TGTGCCAGCACCTCCTGGCGTCGCCTAGCGGGATCAGAAGAGACCCAGTACTTC	CASTSWRRLAGSEETQYF
TRBD2	TRBV7-3	.	TRBJ2-1	TGTGCCAGCAGCTTAAGACCCCGGACAGGGCGGGGGACTAGCGGGGGTCTGGATGAGCAGTTCTTC	CASSLRPRTGRGTSGGLDEQFF
TRBD2	TRBV9	few	TRBJ2-5	TGTGCCAGCAGCGGAGCGGGAGGGTTGGAGACCCAGTACTTC	CASSGAGGLETQYF
TRBD1	TRBV10-3	.	TRBJ2-3	TGTGCCACCTCACGGGACAGGGGTGCAGATACGCAGTATTTT	CATSRDRGADTQYF
.	TRBV24-1	few	TRBJ2-5	TGTGCCACCAGTGATCCGGGCCGATTAGGGGAGACCCAGTACTTC	CATSDPGRLGETQYF
TRBD1	TRBV7-7	.	TRBJ2-1	TGTGCCAGCAGCCCCCGACTACAGGGGTCGATTCCCAATGAGCAGTTCTTC	CASSPRLQGSIPNEQFF
.	TRBV12-3/TRBV12-4	many	TRBJ1-5	TGTGCCAGCAGTTATATCAATCAGCCCCAGCATTTT	CASSYINQPQHF
TRBD1	TRBV7-6	few	TRBJ2-3	TGTGCCAGCAGCCCACGCGCGGGGGGACAGGGGAGCGCAGATACGCAGTATTTT	CASSPRAGGQGSADTQYF
TRBD1	TRBV9	.	TRBJ1-2	TGTGCCGGCATGGACAGGGCCCATGGCTACACCTTC	CAGMDRAHGYTF
.	TRBV10-2	few	TRBJ2-2	TGCGCCAGCAGTGAGACGACACTGAACACCGGGGAGCTGTTTTTT	CASSETTLNTGELFF
TRBD2	TRBV20-1	.	TRBJ2-1	TGCAGTGCCCTAGCGGGAGTAGGCTCCTACAATGAGCAGTTCTTC	CSALAGVGSYNEQFF
.	TRBV29-1	.	TRBJ2-6	TGCAGCGTGGGGTTGGGCGGGGCCAACGTCCTGACTTTC	CSVGLGGANVLTF
.	TRBV4-2	.	TRBJ2-5	TGTGCCATCGGCCTGGGGAGGGGGGAGACCCAGTACTTC	CAIGLGRGETQYF
.	TRBV12-3/TRBV12-4	.	TRBJ2-7	TGTGCCAGCAGGTATTCCGGGACACAAGGCTACGAGCAGTACTTC	CASRYSGTQGYEQYF
TRBD2	TRBV5-5	.	TRBJ2-5	TGTGCCAGCAGCTGGGAGGGGAGAGCGGAACAAGAGACCCAGTACTTC	CASSWEGRAEQETQYF
TRBD2	TRBV6-5	.	TRBJ2-5	TGTGCCAGCAGTTACGGGACTAGCGGGGGTTGGCAGTACTTC	CASSYGTSGGWQYF
.	TRBV7-9	few	TRBJ2-7	TGTGCCAGCAGAAGTGCCAGCCCCTACGAGCAGTACTTC	CASRSASPYEQYF
.	TRBV6-1	many	TRBJ2-6	TGTGCCAGCAGTCGCCGGACAGCCTACAACTCTGGGGCCAACGTCCTGACTTTC	CASSRRTAYNSGANVLTF
TRBD1	TRBV28	many	TRBJ2-1	TGTGCCAGCAGTTTGGGACAGGGAGTCTACAATGAGCAGTTCTTC	CASSLGQGVYNEQFF
.	TRBV7-6	.	TRBJ1-1	TGTGCCAGCAGCTTATCGCAAGGGGGTCGAACTGAAGCTTTCTTT	CASSLSQGGRTEAFF
.	TRBV10-3	.	TRBJ1-2	TGTGCCATCAGTGAAACAGCTAACTATGGCTACACCTTC	CAISETANYGYTF
.	TRBV7-9	few	TRBJ1-2	TGTGCCAGCAGCTTACCCGGAGACTATGGCTACACCTTC	CASSLPGDYGYTF
.	TRBV7-9	.	TRBJ2-5	TGTGCCAGCAGCTTGTTGTCAGTCCAAGAGACCCAGTACTTC	CASSLLSVQETQYF
TRBD1	TRBV12-3/TRBV12-4	few	TRBJ1-4	TGTGCCAGCAGGCCGGGACAGGGCGCAACTAATGAAAAACTGTTTTTT	CASRPGQGATNEKLFF
TRBD1	TRBV27	few	TRBJ1-5	TGTGCCAGCAGTTTAACCGGGACAGTAAATCAGCCCCAGCATTTT	CASSLTGTVNQPQHF
.	TRBV5-1	few	TRBJ2-3	TGCGCCAGCAGCTGGATAGTGGCAGATACGCAGTATTTT	CASSWIVADTQYF
.	TRBV6-1	.	TRBJ1-5	TGTGCCAGCACCCCGGGTAAGGCCCCAGAGCCCCAGCATTTT	CASTPGKAPEPQHF
.	TRBV27	few	TRBJ2-3	TGTGCCAGCAGTTTAATTGGCCTAGCGCCCAGCACAGATACGCAGTATTTT	CASSLIGLAPSTDTQYF
.	TRBV12-3/TRBV12-4	few	TRBJ1-3	TGTGCCAGCAGTTTAGTCGGGTCTATCCCCATATATTTT	CASSLVGSIPIYF
TRBD1	TRBV16	.	TRBJ1-1	TGTGCCAGCAGCAGAATCGGACAGGGACTGAACACTGAAGCTTTCTTT	CASSRIGQGLNTEAFF
TRBD2	TRBV29-1	.	TRBJ2-2	TGCAGCGTTGAAGGATCTAGCGGGATCGACACCGGGGAGCTGTTTTTT	CSVEGSSGIDTGELFF